Presented here are 18 T cell receptor beta chains from one specimen sequenced in a study of cytomegalovirus exposure and HLA in healthy donors. Both 60 Vbeta primers and 13 Jbeta primers went into the PCR. Sequencing used immunoSEQ multiplex PCR; TCRdb keeps in-frame clones, though not all of them. Of approximately 200,000 clones listed, roughly 80% were seen once; the top ten hold around 5.9%. What was sequenced was PBMCs. These receptors all stem from a woman aged 25-40 years in good health and CMV-seropositive.

This clone occurred once. The J gene is TRBJ1-1, the V gene TRBV9; no firm D call. V was pared by 4 bases and J by 4 bases, with 17 bases between. The CDR3 is 15 residues long. CDR1 and CDR2 from the germline V gene are SGDLS and YYNGEE. The CDR3: CASSTRRVMGTEAFF. The DNA of the CDR3 is TGTGCCAGCAGCACTCGTCGGGTGATGGGCACTGAAGCTTTCTTT.

This chain uses TRBV7-9 with TRBJ2-7; possible D gene TRBD2, 5 bases. Trimming took 4 bases from V and 4 from J, leaving 11 bases between them. This CDR3 has 13 residues. Germline CDR1 and CDR2: SEHNR and FQNEAQ (reference sequence). The CDR3 sequence is CASSSPGRYEQYF. Written as DNA, the CDR3 is TGTGCCAGCAGCTCGCCGGGGAGATACGAGCAGTACTTC.

Written as DNA, the CDR3 is TGTGCCAGCAGCAGGGTGACAGGGGGGTCCGGACAGCCCCAGCATTTT. Encoded protein: CASSRVTGGSGQPQHF. The V gene is TRBV7-9, the J gene TRBJ1-5; 9 bases map to TRBD1. J was trimmed by 7 bases and V by 5 bases; bases with no gene match: 12. The CDR3 spans 16 residues. Germline-derived CDR1 and CDR2 are SEHNR and FQNEAQ (reference sequence).

This sequence joins TRBV7-9 and TRBJ2-7; D gene ambiguous. The V end was cut by 5 bases, the J end by 4 bases, with 6 bases between. This CDR3 region has 11 residues. The germline CDR1 and CDR2 sequences are SEHNR and FQNEAQ (reference sequence). The CDR3, as DNA: TGTGCCAGCAGCGTCCAGTACGAGCAGTACTTC. This encodes CASSVQYEQYF.

The rearrangement joins TRBV7-6 to TRBJ1-1; D might be TRBD1 (6 bases). The CDR3 extends over 17 amino acids. The V end lost 5 bases, the J end lost 0 bases, and 19 bases lay between the germline ends. CDR1 SGHVS and CDR2 FNYEAQ come from the germline V gene. CDR3 coding DNA: TGTGCCAGCAGCCGGGGGGGGGCCACTACCTTGAACACTGAAGCTTTCTTT. Protein product: CASSRGGATTLNTEAFF.

This clone was counted between two and nine times. The genes are TRBV7-6 and TRBJ1-4; TRBD1 aligns across 7 bases. The CDR3 loop spans 14 amino acids. V dropped 4 bases and J dropped 8; count of bases not matched to a gene: 7. CDR1 and CDR2 (germline): SGHVS, FNYEAQ. The CDR3 here is CASSSRDSDEKLFF. The CDR3 coding sequence is TGTGCCAGCAGCTCCCGGGACAGTGACGAAAAACTGTTTTTT.

The V and J genes are TRBV19 and TRBJ2-7; TRBD2 might be the D (6 bases). Germline CDR1 and CDR2: LNHDA and SQIVND (reference sequence). The CDR3 runs to 15 residues. Trimming removed 5 bases at V and 1 base at J, with 15 bases between. CDR3 DNA sequence: TGTGCCAGTAGTCCCCGGGGGTTTGGATCCTACGAGCAGTACTTC. Translating gives CASSPRGFGSYEQYF. Supplemented by reference TRBV19 and TRBJ2-7, the full variable domain reads DGGITQSPKYLFRKEGQNVTLSCEQNLNHDAMYWYRQDPGQGLRLIYYSQIVNDFQKGDIAEGYSVSREKKESFPLTVTSAQKNPTAFYLCASSPRGFGSYEQYFGPGTRLTVT.

The chain joins TRBV7-9 to TRBJ1-4; D unclear. V was cut by 5 bases and J by 0 bases, with 10 bases left in between. From germline, CDR1 is SEHNR and CDR2 FQNEAQ (reference sequence). CDR3 length equals 15 residues. The CDR3 nucleotides are TGTGCCAGCAGCCCACGTGAGACAACTAATGAAAAACTGTTTTTT. This encodes CASSPRETTNEKLFF. Complete variable domain (other parts from reference TRBV7-9 and TRBJ1-4): DTGVSQNPRHKITKRGQNVTFRCDPISEHNRLYWYRQTLGQGPEFLTYFQNEAQLEKSRLLSDRFSAERPKGSFSTLEIQRTEQGDSAMYLCASSPRETTNEKLFFGSGTQLSVL.

The chain combines TRBV28 with TRBJ2-7; the match to TRBD2 covers 10 bases. The CDR3 length is 14 residues. Germline V gene data show CDR1 as MDHEN and CDR2 as SYDVKM. J was trimmed by 4 bases and V by 3 bases; bases with no gene match: 3. The DNA for the CDR3 is TGTGCCAGCAGTTTGATTAGCGGGAGGTACGAGCAGTACTTC. Residues: CASSLISGRYEQYF.

The rearrangement links TRBV5-1 to TRBJ2-3, with TRBD1 matching 7 bases. This CDR3 has 16 residues. CDR1 and CDR2 from the germline V gene are SGHRS and YFSETQ. The V and J ends lost 0 bases and 2 bases, in that order; junction bases with no gene match: 6. CDR3 residues: CASSLGTGTNTDTQYF. Here the CDR3 DNA reads TGCGCCAGCAGCTTGGGGACAGGCACAAACACAGATACGCAGTATTTT. The full variable domain, rest sourced from reference TRBV5-1 and TRBJ2-3, is KAGVTQTPRYLIKTRGQQVTLSCSPISGHRSVSWYQQTPGQGLQFLFEYFSETQRNKGNFPGRFSGRQFSNSRSEMNVSTLELGDSALYLCASSLGTGTNTDTQYFGPGTRLTVL.

The V call is TRBV9, the J call TRBJ2-3, with D possibly matching TRBD2 (6 bases). The CDR3 contains 15 residues. Germline V gives CDR1 SGDLS, CDR2 YYNGEE. V was trimmed by 0 bases and J by 4 bases, leaving 12 bases between them. The DNA of the CDR3 is TGTGCCAGCAGCGTAGTCACGGGAGCGGCAGATACGCAGTATTTT. Its translation is CASSVVTGAADTQYF.

This chain uses TRBV19 with TRBJ2-1, with a possible D match to TRBD2 (6 bases). Looked up from germline, CDR1 is LNHDA and CDR2 is SQIVND (reference sequence). This CDR3 comprises 14 residues. Between the trimmed V and J ends, which lost 3 bases and 5 bases, there was a span of 11 bases. This CDR3 reads CASSMGTLNNEQFF. The CDR3 bases are TGTGCCAGTAGTATGGGGACTCTGAACAATGAGCAGTTCTTC.

The chain recombines TRBV28 with TRBJ1-3; TRBD1 matches 9 bases. With 5 bases clipped from V and 4 bases from J, the junction kept 6 bases outside the gene matches. Per germline, CDR1 MDHEN and CDR2 SYDVKM. This CDR3 contains 15 residues. This chain's CDR3 is CASSIQGARGNTIYF. The DNA for the CDR3 is TGTGCCAGCAGTATACAGGGGGCGAGAGGAAACACCATATATTTT.

This clone was detected once. This chain links TRBV27 with TRBJ2-7, with D perhaps matching TRBD2 (5 bases). This CDR3 spans 14 amino acids. The V and J ends lost 6 bases and 11 bases respectively, with 23 bases between them. CDR1 and CDR2 from the germline V gene are MNHEY and SMNVEV (reference sequence). This CDR3 reads CASRVRARTEREYF. CDR3 in DNA: TGTGCCAGCAGGGTTAGGGCTCGGACTGAAAGGGAGTACTTC.

This chain connects TRBV11-3 to TRBJ2-1, with D tentatively TRBD1 (5 bases). V lost 7 bases, J lost 6 bases, and 10 bases lay in between. Germline V gene sequence: CDR1 SGHNT, CDR2 YENEEA. The CDR3 has 12 residues. The CDR3 reads CASTGPGNEQFF. CDR3 in DNA: TGTGCCAGCACAGGGCCCGGCAATGAGCAGTTCTTC.

This clone was seen just once. The CDR3, as DNA: TGTGCCAGCAGTCGTAGTCAGGGACAGCCCCAGCATTTT. Protein: CASSRSQGQPQHF. This chain uses TRBV25-1 with TRBJ1-5; D might be TRBD1 (5 bases). V was shortened by 5 bases and J by 7 bases, with 12 bases between the two germline ends. In germline, CDR1 is MGHDK, CDR2 SYGVNS. The CDR3 has 13 amino acids. Drawing the rest from reference TRBV25-1 and TRBJ1-5, the complete variable domain is EADIYQTPRYLVIGTGKKITLECSQTMGHDKMYWYQQDPGMELHLIHYSYGVNSTEKGDLSSESTVSRIRTEHFPLTLESARPSHTSQYLCASSRSQGQPQHFGDGTRLSIL.

The genes are TRBV29-1 and TRBJ2-7; the match to TRBD1 covers 8 bases. V lost 7 bases, J lost 2 bases, and 4 bases stayed unmatched. Germline assignment: CDR1 SQVTM and CDR2 ANQGSEA. CDR3 length: 12 residues. As DNA, the CDR3 is TGCAGCGCCGTGGACAGGGCCTACGAGCAGTACTTC. The encoded protein is CSAVDRAYEQYF.

The chain joins TRBV7-2 to TRBJ2-1, with D tentatively TRBD1 (6 bases). This CDR3 has 15 amino acids. V was clipped by 2 bases and J by 8 bases, with 16 bases between them. Germline CDR1 SGHTA, CDR2 FQGNSA. Written as DNA, the CDR3 is TGTGCCAGCAGCTTAAACGGGACACCACCGGATGAGCAGTTCTTC. Amino acids: CASSLNGTPPDEQFF.